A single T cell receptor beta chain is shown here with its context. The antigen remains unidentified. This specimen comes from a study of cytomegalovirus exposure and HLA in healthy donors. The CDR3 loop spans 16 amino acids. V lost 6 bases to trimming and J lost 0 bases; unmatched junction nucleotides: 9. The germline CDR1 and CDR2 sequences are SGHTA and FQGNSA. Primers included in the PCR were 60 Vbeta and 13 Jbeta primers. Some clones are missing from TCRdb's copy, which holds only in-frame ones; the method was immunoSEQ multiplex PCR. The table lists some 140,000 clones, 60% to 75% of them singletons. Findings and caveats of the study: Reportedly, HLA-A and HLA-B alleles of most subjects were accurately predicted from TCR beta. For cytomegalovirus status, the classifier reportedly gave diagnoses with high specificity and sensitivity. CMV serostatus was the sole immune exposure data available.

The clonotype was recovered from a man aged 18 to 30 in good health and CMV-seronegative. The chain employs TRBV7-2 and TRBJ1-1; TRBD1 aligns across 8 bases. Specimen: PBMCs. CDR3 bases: TGTGCCAGCAGACAGGGGGGCGGCGTACTGAACACTGAAGCTTTCTTT. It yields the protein CASRQGGGVLNTEAFF. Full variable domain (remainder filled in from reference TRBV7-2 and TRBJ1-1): GAGVSQSPSNKVTEKGKDVELRCDPISGHTALYWYRQSLGQGLEFLIYFQGNSAPDKSGLPSDRFSAERTGGSVSTLTIQRTQQEDSAVYLCASRQGGGVLNTEAFFGQGTRLTVV.